The rows below give T cell receptor beta chains drawn from one sample of a study of T-cell memory formation after mild COVID-19. A single record per CDR3 protein comes from TCRdb applying MiXCR to the 5' RACE reads. This sample has some 340,000 distinct CDR3 sequences, with 10% to 15% found just once. Sequenced input: PBMCs or a T cell subset sorted from them (not recorded which). These receptors all come from a man younger than 35 who had mild COVID-19 (a few samples of this study predate the infection). Cell type and time point are not known. Each CDR3 is given with its conserved first and last residue. The D gene is left open where the match is weak. Clone size is not always given. Where it is, it says once, few, many or a class for expanded clones.

size	J	V	D	CDR3	DNA
NA	TRBJ2-5	TRBV5-5	NA	CASSLPRGAWETQYF	TGTGCCAGCAGCTTGCCCAGGGGGGCATGGGAGACCCAGTACTTC
few	TRBJ2-7	TRBV7-8	TRBD1	CASSLAGTGRTEQYF	TGTGCCAGCAGCTTAGCCGGGACAGGACGCACCGAGCAGTACTTC
few	TRBJ2-5	TRBV7-6	TRBD2	CASSSYGRTSGVGMETQYF	TGTGCCAGCAGCTCCTACGGACGGACTAGCGGGGTAGGCATGGAGACCCAGTACTTC
many	TRBJ1-1	TRBV7-9	NA	CASSLENTEAFF	TGCGCCAGCAGCTTGGAGAACACTGAAGCTTTCTTT
few	TRBJ2-1	TRBV20-1	NA	CSARDLAGPKEQFF	TGCAGTGCTAGAGATTTGGCGGGGCCGAAGGAGCAGTTCTTC
few	TRBJ1-5	TRBV7-2	NA	CASSLSYGRGPQHF	TGTGCCAGCAGCTTAAGTTACGGGCGAGGGCCCCAGCATTTT
few	TRBJ2-1	TRBV10-3	TRBD1	CAISESRAGGNEQFF	TGTGCCATCAGTGAGTCTCGTGCAGGGGGCAATGAGCAGTTCTTC
NA	TRBJ2-5	TRBV7-6	TRBD2	CASSRTSGQLDQETQYF	TGTGCCAGCAGCCGGACTAGCGGGCAGCTGGATCAAGAGACCCAGTACTTC
NA	TRBJ2-3	TRBV5-1	NA	CASSLAATPPTDTQYF	TGCGCCAGCAGCTTGGCAGCTACCCCACCCACAGATACGCAGTATTTT
few	TRBJ2-5	TRBV12-3/TRBV12-4	NA	CASSRLGEETQYF	TGTGCCAGCAGCCGACTGGGCGAAGAGACCCAGTACTTC
many	TRBJ1-2	TRBV7-2	NA	CASSFNDYGYTF	TGTGCCAGCAGCTTTAATGACTATGGCTACACCTTC
few	TRBJ1-5	TRBV7-2	NA	CASSLVGSANQPQHF	TGTGCCAGCAGCTTAGTGGGGTCCGCCAATCAGCCCCAGCATTTT
few	TRBJ1-3	TRBV12-3/TRBV12-4	TRBD1	CASSHTGTGANSGNTIYF	TGTGCCAGCAGCCACACCGGGACAGGGGCCAACTCTGGAAACACCATATATTTT
few	TRBJ1-1	TRBV4-3	NA	CASSPFLQGEAFF	TGCGCCAGCAGCCCGTTTTTACAGGGTGAAGCTTTCTTT
few	TRBJ1-2	TRBV28	NA	CASSLRRIGYTF	TGTGCCAGCAGTTTAAGGAGGATCGGCTACACCTTC
many	TRBJ1-1	TRBV7-9	NA	CASRPREEAFF	TGTGCCAGCAGACCCCGGGAAGAAGCTTTCTTT
NA	TRBJ2-3	TRBV7-8	NA	CAGGRGRTDTQYF	TGTGCCGGCGGGCGGGGGCGCACAGATACGCAGTATTTT
NA	TRBJ1-2	TRBV5-1	NA	CASSPDFAGWDGYTF	TGCGCCAGCAGCCCCGACTTCGCGGGGTGGGATGGCTACACCTTC